These 24 T cell receptor beta chains were sequenced from one sample in a study of technical replicates of blood from a few donors. Libraries were prepared by immunoSEQ multiplex PCR; TCRdb keeps only in-frame clonotypes and omits some of them. The sample lists about 62,000 clones; about 89% were seen once. Specimen: PBMCs. These receptors all come from a human donor in good health. Some clones in this sample may be carry-over from other donors' samples.

The chain links TRBV7-3 to TRBJ1-1, with D possibly matching TRBD1 (6 bases). The CDR3 totals 16 residues. V shed 1 base and J shed 2 bases, with 14 bases lying between them. The V gene's germline CDR1 is SGHTA and CDR2 FQGTGA. The CDR3 bases are TGTGCCAGCAGCTTAAATGGGGGGGCTAGAAACACTGAAGCTTTCTTT. This codes for CASSLNGGARNTEAFF.

The V gene is TRBV15, the J gene TRBJ1-1, with a weak D call TRBD1 (5 bases). The CDR3 loop spans 13 amino acids. Germline V gene sequence: CDR1 LNHNV, CDR2 YYDKDF (reference sequence). Deletions cut 4 bases from V and 0 bases from J, with 6 bases between. As DNA, the CDR3 is TGTGCCACCAGCACAGGGTTGAACACTGAAGCTTTCTTT. Translated, it gives CATSTGLNTEAFF. The whole variable domain, filled in from reference TRBV15 and TRBJ1-1, reads DAMVIQNPRYQVTQFGKPVTLSCSQTLNHNVMYWYQQKSSQAPKLLFHYYDKDFNNEADTPDNFQSRRPNTSFCFLDIRSPGLGDTAMYLCATSTGLNTEAFFGQGTRLTVV.

The chain links TRBV4-1 to TRBJ2-7; 8 bases map to TRBD2. Germline V gives CDR1 MGHRA, CDR2 YSYEKL. V trimming: 4 bases; J trimming: 6 bases; junction bases outside the gene matches: 8. This CDR3 region has 14 residues. CDR3 region: CASSLRGGAPEQYF. The DNA for the CDR3 is TGCGCCAGCAGCCTCCGGGGGGGGGCTCCCGAGCAGTACTTC.

The rearrangement uses TRBV7-9 and TRBJ2-3, with 8 bases fitting TRBD2. V trimming: 6 bases; J trimming: 5 bases; junction bases outside the gene matches: 13. CDR1 and CDR2 (germline): SEHNR, FQNEAQ (reference sequence). The CDR3 loop spans 16 amino acids. In DNA form, the CDR3 reads TGTGCCAGCAGGTTCTCGGGGGGGGCCTCGGTAGATACGCAGTATTTT. It encodes CASRFSGGASVDTQYF.

The chain is built from TRBV27 and TRBJ1-5, with TRBD1 matching over 10 bases. The CDR3 is 18 residues long. From germline, CDR1 is MNHEY and CDR2 SMNVEV (reference sequence). J lost 4 bases, V lost 1 base, and 10 bases had no gene match. CDR3 sequence (DNA): TGTGCCAGCAGTTTATACCAGACAGGGGGCAAGGGGAATCAGCCCCAGCATTTT. Its translation: CASSLYQTGGKGNQPQHF.

This clone was seen a few times. This rearrangement joins TRBV9 to TRBJ2-2, with D perhaps TRBD2 (5 bases). V lost 5 bases and J lost 2, with 16 bases in between. The V gene's germline CDR1 is SGDLS and CDR2 YYNGEE. CDR3 length: 16 residues. CDR3 protein: CASRKSGSPNTGELFF. Here the CDR3 DNA reads TGTGCCAGCAGAAAGAGCGGATCCCCAAACACCGGGGAGCTGTTTTTT.

The chain links TRBV9 to TRBJ2-2, with TRBD2 identical over 14 bases. V trimming: 1 base; J trimming: 4 bases; junction bases outside the gene matches: 6. The CDR3 runs 18 residues. CDR1 is SGDLS and CDR2 is YYNGEE in the germline V gene. CDR3 DNA sequence: TGTGCCAGCAGCGTACCGGGACTAGCGGGAGTAGGCACCGGGGAGCTGTTTTTT. Its translation is CASSVPGLAGVGTGELFF.

The chain links TRBV19 to TRBJ1-2; the D gene is possibly TRBD1 (6 bases). V was shortened by 4 bases and J by 8 bases, with 11 bases between the two germline ends. The CDR3 contains 12 residues. From germline, CDR1 is LNHDA and CDR2 SQIVND (reference sequence). CDR3 protein: CASSTGAGGYTF. DNA for the CDR3: TGTGCCAGTAGTACAGGGGCGGGCGGCTACACCTTC.

This chain connects TRBV15 to TRBJ2-7; tentatively, D is TRBD1 (6 bases). With 0 bases removed from V and 5 bases from J, the gap between germline ends came to 11 bases. The CDR3 consists of 14 residues. Germline values: CDR1 LNHNV, CDR2 YYDKDF (reference sequence). CDR3 DNA: TGTGCCACCAGCAGAGATTACAGGGCAAACGAGCAGTACTTC. Translation: CATSRDYRANEQYF.

The chain combines TRBV2 with TRBJ2-1, with D possibly matching TRBD2 (7 bases). V was shortened by 4 bases and J by 6 bases, with 13 bases between the two germline ends. Looked up from germline, CDR1 is SNHLY and CDR2 is FYNNEI. This CDR3 comprises 14 residues. DNA for the CDR3: TGTGCCAGCAGTGGTGCGGGGGCTATCAATGAGCAGTTCTTC. Amino acids: CASSGAGAINEQFF.

This clone is a singleton in its sample. This CDR3 reads CASSYTQGGYTF. For the CDR3, the DNA is TGTGCCAGCAGTTACACGCAGGGAGGCTACACCTTC. The V call is TRBV6-6, the J call TRBJ1-2, with D perhaps TRBD1 (5 bases). Trimming stripped 2 bases from V and 8 bases from J, with 9 bases between. This CDR3 has 12 residues. Germline V gene sequence: CDR1 MNHNY, CDR2 SVGAGI (reference sequence).

J is TRBJ2-5 and V is TRBV7-8; perhaps TRBD2 as D (6 bases). Germline loops: CDR1 SGHVS, CDR2 FQNEAQ. This CDR3 comprises 15 residues. V was trimmed by 5 bases and J by 5 bases, leaving 18 bases between them. CDR3 nucleotides: TGTGCCAGCAGCAATGGGTTTAGCGGAGGGGAGACCCAGTACTTC. Its translation: CASSNGFSGGETQYF.

The chain joins TRBV6-1 to TRBJ1-2; possibly TRBD1 for D (6 bases). This CDR3 contains 12 residues. The V end was cut by 5 bases, the J end by 14 bases, with 18 bases between. Looked up from germline, CDR1 is MNHNS and CDR2 is SASEGT. The CDR3 loop reads CASSSTTDRSTF. For the CDR3, the DNA is TGTGCCAGCAGTTCCACAACGGACAGATCTACCTTC.

The chain combines TRBV13 with TRBJ2-6, with D tentatively TRBD1 (5 bases). Germline V gene sequence: CDR1 PRHDT, CDR2 FYEKMQ (reference sequence). V lost 5 bases and J lost 0, with 11 bases in between. CDR3 length equals 16 residues. CDR3 coding DNA: TGTGCCAGCAGCCAAAGTAGGGGCTCTGGGGCCAACGTCCTGACTTTC. It translates to CASSQSRGSGANVLTF.

The chain uses TRBV7-2 and TRBJ1-5; possible D gene TRBD1, 6 bases. Germline CDR1 and CDR2: SGHTA and FQGNSA. CDR3 length equals 13 residues. Trimming took 1 base from V and 7 from J, leaving 8 bases between them. The CDR3 DNA reads as TGTGCCAGCAGCTTAGTTGGGGGCCAGCCCCAGCATTTT. Its translation: CASSLVGGQPQHF.

The V call is TRBV28, the J call TRBJ1-5; D remains unclear. There are 13 residues in the CDR3. The V and J ends lost 3 bases and 0 bases respectively, with 3 bases between them. Germline lookup yields CDR1 MDHEN and CDR2 SYDVKM. The CDR3 sequence is CASSFYSNQPQHF. DNA for the CDR3: TGTGCCAGCAGTTTTTATAGCAATCAGCCCCAGCATTTT.

This chain joins TRBV6-5 and TRBJ1-5, with unresolved D. V lost 6 bases to trimming and J lost 2 bases, with 11 bases between them. The CDR3 spans 14 residues. Per the germline V gene, CDR1 is MNHEY and CDR2 is SVGAGI. CDR3 loop: CASRSLSGNQPQHF. The CDR3 DNA reads TGTGCCAGCAGATCCTTATCGGGCAATCAGCCCCAGCATTTT.

This rearrangement joins TRBV27 to TRBJ2-5; D not resolved. Germline CDR1 MNHEY, CDR2 SMNVEV (reference sequence). Between the trimmed V and J ends, which lost 4 bases and 5 bases, there was a span of 11 bases. This CDR3 is built from 13 residues. CDR3 coding DNA: TGTGCCAGCAGTTCCCCAATCAGGGAGACCCAGTACTTC. It specifies CASSSPIRETQYF.

V usage is TRBV4-1 and J usage is TRBJ1-1; TRBD1 agrees at 11 bases. V shed 4 bases and J 6 bases; nucleotides not matched to a gene: 7. Germline V CDR1 and CDR2: MGHRA, YSYEKL. The length of the CDR3 is 15 residues. The CDR3 nucleotides read TGCGCCAGCAGCCGCCCGGGACAGGGGGACCCTGAAGCTTTCTTT. This codes for CASSRPGQGDPEAFF.

The rearrangement links TRBV27 to TRBJ1-5, with D possibly TRBD1 on 6 matching bases. Trimming removed 5 bases from V and 4 bases from J, with 12 bases in between. The CDR3 extends over 14 amino acids. In germline, CDR1 is MNHEY, CDR2 SMNVEV (reference sequence). The CDR3 protein is CASSPGGHNQPQHF. CDR3 DNA sequence: TGTGCCAGCAGTCCCGGGGGGCATAATCAGCCCCAGCATTTT.

This clone has only a few counts. J is TRBJ1-6 and V is TRBV11-2, with D unclear. The CDR3 totals 16 residues. Germline V gene sequence: CDR1 SGHAT, CDR2 FQNNGV. The ends were cut back, 5 bases at V and 5 bases at J, with 16 bases in the middle. CDR3 loop: CASSPDGFWDNSPLHF. DNA for the CDR3: TGTGCCAGCAGCCCAGACGGGTTTTGGGATAATTCACCCCTCCACTTT.

This chain links TRBV5-4 with TRBJ1-6, with TRBD1 identical over 8 bases. Losses at the gene ends were 4 bases for V and 7 bases for J; bases not matched to a gene: 4. The CDR3 has 14 amino acids. Germline CDR1 reads SGHNT; CDR2 reads YYREEE (reference sequence). The CDR3 region is CASSLAGGNSPLHF. Written as DNA, the CDR3 is TGTGCCAGCAGCCTGGCAGGGGGCAATTCACCCCTCCACTTT.

The CDR3 region is CASSYRGGYSPLHF. The CDR3 DNA sequence: TGTGCCAGCAGCTACAGGGGGGGATATTCACCCCTCCACTTT. The chain links TRBV27 to TRBJ1-6; 8 nucleotides align to TRBD1. Germline loops: CDR1 MNHEY, CDR2 SMNVEV (reference sequence). J was trimmed by 8 bases and V by 6 bases; bases with no gene match: 6. The CDR3 is 14 residues long.

J is TRBJ2-7 and V is TRBV2; 11 bases are a match to TRBD1. Per the germline V gene, CDR1 is SNHLY and CDR2 is FYNNEI. Trimming removed 4 bases from V and 13 bases from J; junction bases left unmatched: 12. The CDR3 totals 14 residues. CDR3 in DNA: TGTGCCAGCAGTGTTAGGACAGGGGGCTTACGAGCCTACTTC. It yields the protein CASSVRTGGLRAYF. The whole variable domain, filled in from reference TRBV2 and TRBJ2-7, reads EPEVTQTPSHQVTQMGQEVILRCVPISNHLYFYWYRQILGQKVEFLVSFYNNEISEKSEIFDDQFSVERPDGSNFTLKIRSTKLEDSAMYFCASSVRTGGLRAYFGPGTRLTVT.